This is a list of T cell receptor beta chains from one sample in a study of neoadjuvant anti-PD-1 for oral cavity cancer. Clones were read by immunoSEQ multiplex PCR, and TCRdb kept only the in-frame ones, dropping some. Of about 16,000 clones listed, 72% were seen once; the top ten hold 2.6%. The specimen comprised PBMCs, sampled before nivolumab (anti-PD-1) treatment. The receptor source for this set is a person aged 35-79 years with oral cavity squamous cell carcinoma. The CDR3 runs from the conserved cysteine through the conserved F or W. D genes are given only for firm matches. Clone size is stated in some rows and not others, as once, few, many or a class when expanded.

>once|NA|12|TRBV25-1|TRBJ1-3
TGTGCCGCCGCCCCCCCCGGAAACACCATATATTTT
CAAAPPGNTIYF
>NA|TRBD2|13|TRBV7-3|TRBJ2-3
TGTGCCAGCAGCCGGGAGGTTACAGATACGCAGTATTTT
CASSREVTDTQYF
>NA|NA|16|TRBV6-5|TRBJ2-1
TGTGCCAGCAGTTACCAGGGGACGGGCCCCTACAATGAGCAGTTCTTC
CASSYQGTGPYNEQFF
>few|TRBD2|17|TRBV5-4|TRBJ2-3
TGTGCCAGCACCCTTGGGACTAGCGGGGCATTCACAGATACGCAGTATTTT
CASTLGTSGAFTDTQYF
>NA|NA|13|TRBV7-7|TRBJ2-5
TGTGCTAGCAGCTCAGGGCAATTAGAGACCCAGTACTTC
CASSSGQLETQYF
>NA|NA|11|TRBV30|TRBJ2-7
TGTGCCTGGAGTACGGGCAACGAGCAGTACTTC
CAWSTGNEQYF
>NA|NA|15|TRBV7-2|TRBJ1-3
TGTGCCAGCAGCACCCAGGGGTTAGCTGGAAACACCATATATTTT
CASSTQGLAGNTIYF
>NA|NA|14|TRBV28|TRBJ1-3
TGTGCCAGCAGTTTGGGGGGCTCTGGAAACACCATATATTTT
CASSLGGSGNTIYF
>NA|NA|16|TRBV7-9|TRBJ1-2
TGTGCCAGCAGCTTAGTATTGGGGACGGACGCTTTTGGCTACACCTTC
CASSLVLGTDAFGYTF
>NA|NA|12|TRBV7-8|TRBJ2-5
TGTGCCAGCAGCTTAGCATTGGAGACCCAGTACTTC
CASSLALETQYF
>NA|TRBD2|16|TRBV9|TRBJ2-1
TGTGCCAGCAGCGTAGCTGGAAGCGGGGAGGCCAATGAGCAGTTCTTC
CASSVAGSGEANEQFF
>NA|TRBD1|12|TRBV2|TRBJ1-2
TGTGCCAGCATCGCAGGGGGCGTGGGCTACACCTTC
CASIAGGVGYTF
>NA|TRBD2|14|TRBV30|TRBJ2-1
TGTGCCTGGAGTGTGGGCGGGAGAGTAAATGAGCAGTTCTTC
CAWSVGGRVNEQFF
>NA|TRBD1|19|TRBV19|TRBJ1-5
TGTGCCAGTAGTATGCAATTCCCCCGGTCCGGGACAGGGGGTCAGCCCCAGCATTTT
CASSMQFPRSGTGGQPQHF
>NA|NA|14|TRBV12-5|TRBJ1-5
TGTGCTAGTGGTTTGGACGTCGTCGATCAGCCCCAGCATTTT
CASGLDVVDQPQHF
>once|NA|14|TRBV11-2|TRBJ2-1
TGTGCCAGCAGCCACTACGAGGTTGACAATGAGCAGTTCTTC
CASSHYEVDNEQFF
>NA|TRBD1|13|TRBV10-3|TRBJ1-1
TGTGCCATCAGTGGGGGACAGGGCACTGAAGCTTTCTTT
CAISGGQGTEAFF
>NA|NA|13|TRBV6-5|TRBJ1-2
TGTGCCAGCAGTCCGGCCCTCAACTATGGCTACACCTTC
CASSPALNYGYTF
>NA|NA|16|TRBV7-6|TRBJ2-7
TGTGCCAGCAGCCCAACCGGGGCAGGGACGGGCTACGAGCAGTACTTC
CASSPTGAGTGYEQYF
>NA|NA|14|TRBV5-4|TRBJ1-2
TGTGCCAGCAGCTTGTCCCGCGAATTCAGTGGCTACACCTTC
CASSLSREFSGYTF
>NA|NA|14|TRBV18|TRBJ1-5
TGTGCCAGCTCACCCCTCTATAGCAATCAGCCCCAGCATTTT
CASSPLYSNQPQHF
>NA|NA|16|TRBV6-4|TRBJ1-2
TGTGCCAGCAGCGCCTTGGGAGGAGGCTCTAACTATGGCTACACCTTC
CASSALGGGSNYGYTF